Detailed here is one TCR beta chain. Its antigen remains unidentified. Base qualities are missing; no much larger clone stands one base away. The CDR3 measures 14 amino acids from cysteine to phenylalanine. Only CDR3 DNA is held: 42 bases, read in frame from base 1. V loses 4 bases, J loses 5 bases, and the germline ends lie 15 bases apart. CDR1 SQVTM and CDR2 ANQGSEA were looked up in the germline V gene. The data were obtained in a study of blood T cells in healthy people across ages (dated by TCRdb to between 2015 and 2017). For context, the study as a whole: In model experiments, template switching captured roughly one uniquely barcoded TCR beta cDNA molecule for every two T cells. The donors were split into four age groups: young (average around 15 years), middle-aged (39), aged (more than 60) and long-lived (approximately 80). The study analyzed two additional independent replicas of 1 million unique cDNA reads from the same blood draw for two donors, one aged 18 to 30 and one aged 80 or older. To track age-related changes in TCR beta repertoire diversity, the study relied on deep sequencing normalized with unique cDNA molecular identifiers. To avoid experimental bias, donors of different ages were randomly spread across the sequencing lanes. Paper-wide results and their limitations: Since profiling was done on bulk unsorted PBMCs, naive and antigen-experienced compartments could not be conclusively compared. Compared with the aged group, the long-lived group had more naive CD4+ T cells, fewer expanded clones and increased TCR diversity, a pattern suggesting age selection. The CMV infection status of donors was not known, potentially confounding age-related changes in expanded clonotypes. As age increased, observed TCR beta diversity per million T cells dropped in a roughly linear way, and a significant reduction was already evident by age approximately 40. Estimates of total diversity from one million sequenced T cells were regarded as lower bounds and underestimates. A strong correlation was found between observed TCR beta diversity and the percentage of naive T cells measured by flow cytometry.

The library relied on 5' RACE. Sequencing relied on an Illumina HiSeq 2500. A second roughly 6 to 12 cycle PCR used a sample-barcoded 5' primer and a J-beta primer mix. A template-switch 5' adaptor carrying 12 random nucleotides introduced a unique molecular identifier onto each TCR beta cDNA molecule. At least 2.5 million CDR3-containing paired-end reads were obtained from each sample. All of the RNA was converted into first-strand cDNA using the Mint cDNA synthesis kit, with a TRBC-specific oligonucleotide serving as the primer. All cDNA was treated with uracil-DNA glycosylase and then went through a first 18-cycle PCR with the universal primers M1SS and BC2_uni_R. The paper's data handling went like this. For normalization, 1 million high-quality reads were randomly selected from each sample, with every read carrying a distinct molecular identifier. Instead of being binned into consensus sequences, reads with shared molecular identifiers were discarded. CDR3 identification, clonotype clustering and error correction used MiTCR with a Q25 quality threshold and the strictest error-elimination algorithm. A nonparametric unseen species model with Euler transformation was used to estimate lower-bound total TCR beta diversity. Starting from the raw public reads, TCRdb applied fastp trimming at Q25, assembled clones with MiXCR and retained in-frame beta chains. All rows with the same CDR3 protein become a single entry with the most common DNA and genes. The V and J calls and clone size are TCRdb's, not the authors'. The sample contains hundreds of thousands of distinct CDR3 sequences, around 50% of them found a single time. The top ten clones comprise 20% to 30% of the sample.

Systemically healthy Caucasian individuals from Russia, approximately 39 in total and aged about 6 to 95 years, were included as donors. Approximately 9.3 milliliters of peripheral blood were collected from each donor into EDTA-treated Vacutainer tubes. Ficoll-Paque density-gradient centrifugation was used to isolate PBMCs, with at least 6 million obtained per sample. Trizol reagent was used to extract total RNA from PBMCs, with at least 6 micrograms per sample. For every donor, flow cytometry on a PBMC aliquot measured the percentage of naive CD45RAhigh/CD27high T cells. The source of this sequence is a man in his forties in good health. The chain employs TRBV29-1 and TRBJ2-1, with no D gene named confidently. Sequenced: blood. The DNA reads TGCAGCGTTGTGCTGGGCATATCCAACAATGAGCAGTTCTTC. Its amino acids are CSVVLGISNNEQFF.